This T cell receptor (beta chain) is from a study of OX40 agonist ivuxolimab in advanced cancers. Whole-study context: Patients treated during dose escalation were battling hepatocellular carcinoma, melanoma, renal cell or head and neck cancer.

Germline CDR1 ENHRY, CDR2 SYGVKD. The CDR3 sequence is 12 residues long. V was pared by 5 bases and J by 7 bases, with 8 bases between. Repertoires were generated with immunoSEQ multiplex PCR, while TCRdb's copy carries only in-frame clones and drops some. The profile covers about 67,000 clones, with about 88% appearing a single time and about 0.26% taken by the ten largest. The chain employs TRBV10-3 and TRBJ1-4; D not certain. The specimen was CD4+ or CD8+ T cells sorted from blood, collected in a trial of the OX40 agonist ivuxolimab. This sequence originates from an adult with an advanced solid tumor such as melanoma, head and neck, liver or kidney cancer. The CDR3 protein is CAISRAGEKLFF. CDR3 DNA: TGTGCCATCAGTAGGGCGGGTGAAAAACTGTTTTTT.